This record concerns one T cell receptor beta chain sequence. The sample comes from a study of technical replicates of blood from a few donors. Germline trimming cut 6 bases from V and 4 bases from J; bases unmatched to any gene: 6. The germline CDR1 and CDR2 sequences are KGHSH and LQKENI. The CDR3 has 15 amino acids. Data came from immunoSEQ multiplex PCR; TCRdb stores just in-frame clones and leaves some out. The data hold 70,000 or so clones, with about 92% observed a single time. The clonotype was recovered from a human donor in good health. The rearrangement links TRBV18 to TRBJ1-5, with TRBD1 matching over 10 bases. The material sequenced was T cells isolated from PBMCs. The DNA of the CDR3 is TGTGCCAGCTCTACGACAGGGGGCATAAATCAGCCCCAGCATTTT. Translation: CASSTTGGINQPQHF. The full variable domain, in which reference TRBV18 and TRBJ1-5 provide the parts outside the CDR3, is NAGVMQNPRHLVRRRGQEARLRCSPMKGHSHVYWYRQLPEEGLKFMVYLQKENIIDESGMPKERFSAEFPKEGPSILRIQQVVRGDSAAYFCASSTTGGINQPQHFGDGTRLSIL.